What follows describes a single T cell receptor (beta chain). Its antigen is unknown. The CDR3 extends over 15 amino acids. Per the germline V gene, CDR1 is SGHRS and CDR2 is YFSETQ. The V segment lost 2 bases and the J segment 6 bases; nucleotides outside the gene matches: 7. These data belong to a study of T-cell memory formation after mild COVID-19. The overall study: TCR clustering was largely donor specific. Study conclusions and caveats: Memory cells collected pre-infection included some clones that later responded, suggesting cross-reactive memory joined. Contracting clones localized mainly to CM and EM when CD4+ and mainly to EMRA when CD8+.

Sample barcodes and UMIs were carried by the TCR alpha and TCR beta cDNA libraries that 5'RACE generated with constant-segment primers. TCRdb reprocessed the 5' RACE reads via MiXCR and lists one record per CDR3 protein. The sample shows about 82,000 distinct CDR3 sequences, 9.5% to 15% of them seen only once. The chain is built from TRBV5-1 and TRBJ1-1; 10 bases fit TRBD1. This clonotype was obtained from a man younger than 35 who had mild COVID-19 (a few samples of this study predate the infection). Cell type and time point are not known. Sequencing was carried out using PBMCs or a T cell subset sorted from them (not recorded which). The CDR3 reads CASSFRQGAAAEAFF. The DNA of the CDR3 is TGCGCCAGCAGCTTCCGACAGGGGGCAGCCGCTGAAGCTTTCTTT.